A selection of T cell receptor beta chains follows, all from one sample in a study of Graves' ophthalmopathy and Graves' hyperthyroidism. MiXCR, applied by TCRdb to the multiplex PCR reads, yields one record per CDR3 protein. Among roughly 400,000 distinct CDR3 sequences listed, 15% to 19% were seen once. The sample comprised peripheral blood. These receptors were obtained from a woman aged 18-30 years with stable Graves' hyperthyroidism. The CDR3 runs from the conserved cysteine through the conserved F or W. A D gene is named only where the DNA matches it firmly. Size is omitted from some rows. Given values are once, few, many or a class for expanded clones.

clone_size	v_call	d_call	cdr3_length	j_call	cdr3_aa	cdr3_nt
many	TRBV20-1	NA	11	TRBJ2-5	CSAGTKETQYF	TGCAGTGCGGGGACAAAGGAGACCCAGTACTTC
many	TRBV11-2	NA	11	TRBJ2-7	CASSPLYEQYF	TGTGCCAGCAGCCCACTCTACGAGCAGTACTTC
NA	TRBV3-1	TRBD1	15	TRBJ1-1	CASSPRGQTSTEAFF	TGTGCCAGCAGCCCCCGGGGACAGACCTCTACTGAAGCTTTCTTT
NA	TRBV19	TRBD1	18	TRBJ2-5	CASSIRGTGGSDQETQYF	TGTGCCAGTAGTATTCGGGGGACAGGGGGTTCGGACCAAGAGACCCAGTACTTC
many	TRBV5-5	NA	15	TRBJ1-6	CASSLGAVRDSPLHF	TGTGCCAGCAGCTTGGGTGCGGTTAGGGATTCACCCCTCCACTTT
once	TRBV29-1	NA	14	TRBJ1-1	CSVEGGRATNEAFF	TGCAGCGTGGAGGGGGGTCGAGCAACAAACGAAGCTTTCTTT
few	TRBV7-9	NA	15	TRBJ2-7	CASSSPSTGPGEQYF	TGTGCCAGCAGCTCACCGTCAACAGGACCGGGTGAGCAGTACTTC
many	TRBV6-1	TRBD1	17	TRBJ2-5	CASSAHRDRGPSGTQYF	TGTGCCAGCAGCGCCCACCGGGACAGGGGCCCTTCAGGGACCCAGTACTTC
many	TRBV19	NA	15	TRBJ2-2	CASSSTRGGTGELFF	TGTGCCAGTAGTAGCACACGGGGAGGCACCGGGGAGCTGTTTTTT
once	TRBV6-1	NA	17	TRBJ1-1	CASSETETGGSSTEAFF	TGTGCCAGCAGTGAAACAGAGACGGGGGGAAGTAGCACTGAAGCTTTCTTT
many	TRBV6-1	TRBD1	16	TRBJ1-6	CASSESGTANNSPLHF	TGTGCCAGCAGTGAATCCGGGACAGCAAATAATTCACCCCTCCACTTT
many	TRBV10-3	NA	14	TRBJ1-1	CAISGTTVNTEAFF	TGTGCCATCAGTGGGACGACGGTGAACACTGAAGCTTTCTTT
many	TRBV12-3/TRBV12-4	NA	12	TRBJ1-2	CASSEDGGGYTF	TGTGCCAGCAGTGAGGACGGAGGGGGCTACACCTTC
many	TRBV12-3/TRBV12-4	NA	15	TRBJ1-1	CASSPQTGLNTEAFF	TGTGCCAGCAGCCCACAGACCGGGTTGAACACTGAAGCTTTCTTT
many	TRBV11-2	NA	16	TRBJ2-2	CASSLTPGTPTGELFF	TGTGCCAGCAGCCTGACCCCTGGGACACCAACCGGGGAGCTGTTTTTT
many	TRBV18	TRBD1	14	TRBJ1-6	CASSPEGANSPLHF	TGTGCCAGCTCACCGGAGGGGGCAAATTCACCCCTCCACTTT
many	TRBV12-3/TRBV12-4	NA	12	TRBJ2-4	CASGGRVNIQYF	TGTGCCAGCGGAGGCAGGGTTAACATTCAGTACTTC
many	TRBV20-1	TRBD2	14	TRBJ2-5	CSARRLAGGETQYF	TGCAGTGCTAGAAGACTAGCGGGGGGAGAGACCCAGTACTTC
many	TRBV29-1	NA	12	TRBJ2-2	CSVVPNTGELFF	TGCAGCGTTGTTCCGAACACCGGGGAGCTGTTTTTT
many	TRBV6-1	NA	14	TRBJ1-2	CASSPRVVIGGYTF	TGTGCCAGCAGCCCTAGGGTTGTGATTGGAGGCTACACCTTC
many	TRBV28	TRBD1	15	TRBJ1-1	CASTNAGTGGTEAFF	TGTGCCAGCACCAACGCGGGGACAGGGGGCACTGAAGCTTTCTTT
NA	TRBV12-3/TRBV12-4	TRBD2	16	TRBJ2-5	CASSVAGALYQETQYF	TGTGCCAGCTCCGTAGCGGGGGCCCTGTACCAAGAGACCCAGTACTTC
NA	TRBV5-5	NA	15	TRBJ2-5	CASRHRGAKWETQYF	TGTGCCAGCAGGCATCGGGGCGCGAAATGGGAGACCCAGTACTTC
many	TRBV5-1	TRBD1	16	TRBJ1-1	CASSPRQGARGTEAFF	TGCGCCAGCAGCCCCCGACAGGGGGCCAGAGGCACTGAAGCTTTCTTT
few	TRBV30	NA	14	TRBJ1-2	CAWRAWIGPYGYTF	TGTGCCTGGAGAGCGTGGATAGGACCCTATGGCTACACCTTC
many	TRBV12-5	TRBD1	19	TRBJ1-5	CASGMRSGTGFYSNQPQHF	TGTGCTAGTGGCATGCGCTCAGGGACAGGGTTTTATAGCAATCAGCCCCAGCATTTT
many	TRBV19	NA	10	TRBJ1-2	CASSSGIYTF	TGTGCCAGCTCTAGTGGGATCTACACCTTC
many	TRBV11-2	NA	15	TRBJ1-5	CASSLEGQGNQPQHF	TGTGCCAGCAGCTTAGAGGGCCAGGGTAATCAGCCCCAGCATTTT
many	TRBV6-2/TRBV6-3	NA	14	TRBJ2-3	CASSFGTSTDTQYF	TGTGCCAGCAGTTTTGGGACTAGCACAGATACGCAGTATTTT
many	TRBV7-2	TRBD2	16	TRBJ2-5	CASSLSATAGVETQYF	TGTGCCAGCAGCTTAAGTGCTACAGCGGGGGTAGAGACCCAGTACTTC
few	TRBV12-3/TRBV12-4	NA	14	TRBJ1-2	CASRASGVNYGYTF	TGTGCCAGCAGGGCCAGCGGGGTAAACTATGGCTACACCTTC
many	TRBV5-1	NA	14	TRBJ1-2	CASSLGGRSYGYTF	TGCGCCAGCAGCTTGGGGGGAAGGAGCTATGGCTACACCTTC
many	TRBV20-1	NA	12	TRBJ1-1	CSATSGVDEAFF	TGCAGTGCTACTTCAGGGGTCGATGAAGCTTTCTTT
NA	TRBV12-3/TRBV12-4	NA	13	TRBJ1-2	CASSFSRVYGYTF	TGTGCCAGCAGTTTCTCCAGAGTCTATGGCTACACCTTC
many	TRBV2	TRBD2	17	TRBJ2-3	CASSEPGLARTSDTQYF	TGTGCCAGCAGTGAACCGGGACTAGCGCGTACCTCAGATACGCAGTATTTT
many	TRBV2	TRBD1	15	TRBJ2-4	CASSQTTGTKNIQYF	TGTGCCAGCAGCCAAACGACAGGGACCAAAAACATTCAGTACTTC
few	TRBV11-3	NA	15	TRBJ2-7	CASSLGQPPDYEQYF	TGTGCCAGCAGCTTAGGACAACCACCAGACTACGAGCAGTACTTC